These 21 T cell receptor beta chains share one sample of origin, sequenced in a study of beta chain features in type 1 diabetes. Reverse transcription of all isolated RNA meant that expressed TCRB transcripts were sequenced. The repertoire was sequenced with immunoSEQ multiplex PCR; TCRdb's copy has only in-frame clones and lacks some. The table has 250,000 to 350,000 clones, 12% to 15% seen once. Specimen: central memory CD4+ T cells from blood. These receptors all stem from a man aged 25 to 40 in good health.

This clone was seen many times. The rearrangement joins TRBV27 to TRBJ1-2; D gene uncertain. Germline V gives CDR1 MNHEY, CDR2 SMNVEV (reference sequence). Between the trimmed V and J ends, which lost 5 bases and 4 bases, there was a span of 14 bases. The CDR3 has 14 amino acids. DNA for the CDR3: TGTGCCAGCAGTCCCCTCGGCCTCTCCTATGGCTACACCTTC. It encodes CASSPLGLSYGYTF.

CDR3 coding DNA: TGTGCCTGGGACCGAAGCTCACCCCTCCACTTT. This encodes CAWDRSSPLHF. The V and J genes are TRBV30 and TRBJ1-6, with D uncertain. Per germline, CDR1 GTSNPN and CDR2 SVGIG (reference sequence). V was trimmed by 5 bases and J by 10 bases, leaving 9 bases between them. The CDR3 loop spans 11 amino acids.

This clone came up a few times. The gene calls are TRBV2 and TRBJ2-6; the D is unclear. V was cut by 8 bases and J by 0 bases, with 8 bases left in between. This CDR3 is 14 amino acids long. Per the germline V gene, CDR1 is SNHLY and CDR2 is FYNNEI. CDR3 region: CASGISSGANVLTF. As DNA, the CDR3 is TGTGCCAGCGGCATTAGCTCTGGGGCCAACGTCCTGACTTTC.

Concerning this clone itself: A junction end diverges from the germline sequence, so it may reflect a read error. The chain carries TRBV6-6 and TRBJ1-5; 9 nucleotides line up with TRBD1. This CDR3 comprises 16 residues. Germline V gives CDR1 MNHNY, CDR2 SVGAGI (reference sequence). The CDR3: CAGRGPGQGDNQPQHF. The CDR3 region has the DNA TGTGCCGGCAGGGGTCCGGGACAGGGAGACAATCAGCCCCAGCATTTT.

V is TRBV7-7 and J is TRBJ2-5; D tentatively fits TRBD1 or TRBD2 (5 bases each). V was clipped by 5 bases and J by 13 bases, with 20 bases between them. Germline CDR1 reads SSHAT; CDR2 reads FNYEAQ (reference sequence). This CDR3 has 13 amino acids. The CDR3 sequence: CASSTLGTGMMYF. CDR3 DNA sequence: TGTGCCAGCAGCACCCTCGGGACGGGGATGATGTACTTC.

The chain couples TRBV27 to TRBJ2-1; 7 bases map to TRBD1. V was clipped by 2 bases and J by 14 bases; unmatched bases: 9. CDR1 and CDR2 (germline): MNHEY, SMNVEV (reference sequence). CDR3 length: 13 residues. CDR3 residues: CASSLPPGQREFF. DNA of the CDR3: TGTGCCAGCAGTTTACCTCCGGGACAGAGAGAGTTCTTC.

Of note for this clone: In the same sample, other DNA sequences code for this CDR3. The CDR3 nucleotides read TGCGCCAGCAGCCGCTCCGGGGTATACAATGAGCAGTTCTTC. It codes for CASSRSGVYNEQFF. The J gene is TRBJ2-1, the V gene TRBV4-1; a weak D match, TRBD2 (5 bases). V shed 4 bases and J shed 4 bases, with 11 bases lying between them. Germline V gene lookup returns CDR1 MGHRA and CDR2 YSYEKL. The CDR3 covers 14 residues.

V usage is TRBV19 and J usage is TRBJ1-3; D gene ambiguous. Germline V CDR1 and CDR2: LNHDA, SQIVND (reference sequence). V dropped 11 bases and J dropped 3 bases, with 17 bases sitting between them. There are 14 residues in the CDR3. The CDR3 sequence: CAGPPAAGGNTIYF. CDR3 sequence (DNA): TGTGCCGGCCCGCCCGCTGCAGGTGGAAACACCATATATTTT.

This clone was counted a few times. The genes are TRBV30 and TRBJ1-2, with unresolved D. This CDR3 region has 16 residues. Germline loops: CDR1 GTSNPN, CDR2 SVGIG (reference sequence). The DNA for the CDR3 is TGTTCAGCGATAAAGCCCATCCACTCTACCTCCTATGGCTACACCTTC. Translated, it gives CSAIKPIHSTSYGYTF.

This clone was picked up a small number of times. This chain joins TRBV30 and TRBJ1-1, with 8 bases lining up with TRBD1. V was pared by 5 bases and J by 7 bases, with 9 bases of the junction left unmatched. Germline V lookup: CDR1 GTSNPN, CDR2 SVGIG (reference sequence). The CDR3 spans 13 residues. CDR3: CAWEQGVRGEAFF. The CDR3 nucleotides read TGTGCCTGGGAACAGGGGGTTAGAGGTGAAGCTTTCTTT.

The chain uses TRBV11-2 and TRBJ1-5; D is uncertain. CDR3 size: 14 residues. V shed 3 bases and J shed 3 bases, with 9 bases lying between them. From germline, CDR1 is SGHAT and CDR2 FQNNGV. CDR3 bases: TGTGCCAGCAGCTTGAAACTGTCCAATCAGCCCCAGCATTTT. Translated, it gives CASSLKLSNQPQHF.

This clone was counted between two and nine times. The CDR3 loop is CASSLFAGYGYTF. In DNA, the CDR3 is TGTGCCAGCAGTTTATTTGCAGGGTATGGCTACACCTTC. The genes are TRBV27 and TRBJ1-2, with a tentative D call TRBD1 (5 bases). CDR3 length equals 13 residues. Trimming took 1 base from V and 5 from J, leaving 8 bases between them. Germline lookup yields CDR1 MNHEY and CDR2 SMNVEV (reference sequence).

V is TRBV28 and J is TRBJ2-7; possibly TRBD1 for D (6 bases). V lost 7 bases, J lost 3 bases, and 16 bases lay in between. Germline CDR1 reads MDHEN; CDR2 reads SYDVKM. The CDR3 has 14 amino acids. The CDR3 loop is CASNTYTGSYEQYV. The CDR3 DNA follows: TGTGCCAGCAATACATATACAGGGAGCTACGAGCAGTACGTC.

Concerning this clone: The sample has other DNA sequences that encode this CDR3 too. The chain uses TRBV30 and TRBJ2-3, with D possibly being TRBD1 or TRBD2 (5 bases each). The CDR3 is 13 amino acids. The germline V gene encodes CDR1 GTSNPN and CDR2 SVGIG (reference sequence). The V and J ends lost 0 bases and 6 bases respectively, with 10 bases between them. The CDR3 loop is CAWSVRERDTQYF. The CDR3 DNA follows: TGTGCCTGGAGTGTCAGGGAGCGGGATACGCAGTATTTT.

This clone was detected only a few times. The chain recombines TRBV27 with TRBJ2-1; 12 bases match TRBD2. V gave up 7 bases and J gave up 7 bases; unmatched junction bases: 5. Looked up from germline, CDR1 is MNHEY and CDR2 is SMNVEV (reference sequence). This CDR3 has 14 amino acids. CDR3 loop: CASKLAGGTNEQFF. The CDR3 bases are TGTGCCAGCAAACTAGCGGGGGGCACAAATGAGCAGTTCTTC.

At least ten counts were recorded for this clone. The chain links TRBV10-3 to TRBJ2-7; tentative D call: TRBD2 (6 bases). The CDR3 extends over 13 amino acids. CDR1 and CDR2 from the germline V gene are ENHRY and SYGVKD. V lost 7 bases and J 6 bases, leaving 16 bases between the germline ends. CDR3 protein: CAINNGPGGEQYV. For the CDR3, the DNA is TGTGCCATCAACAACGGACCCGGGGGCGAGCAGTACGTC.

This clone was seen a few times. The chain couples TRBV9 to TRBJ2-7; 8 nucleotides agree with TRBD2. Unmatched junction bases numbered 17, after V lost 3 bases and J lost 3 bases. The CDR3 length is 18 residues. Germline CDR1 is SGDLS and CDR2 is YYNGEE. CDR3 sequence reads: CASSAHPKRGNPYYEQYV. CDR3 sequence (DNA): TGTGCCAGCAGCGCCCACCCCAAGCGGGGGAACCCCTACTACGAGCAGTACGTC.

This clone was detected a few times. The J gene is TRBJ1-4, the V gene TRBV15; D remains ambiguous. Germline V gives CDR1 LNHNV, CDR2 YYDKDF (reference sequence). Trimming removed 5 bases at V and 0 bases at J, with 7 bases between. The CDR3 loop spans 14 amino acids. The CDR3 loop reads CATSDAATNEKLFF. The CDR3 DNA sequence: TGTGCCACCAGCGACGCTGCAACTAATGAAAAACTGTTTTTT.

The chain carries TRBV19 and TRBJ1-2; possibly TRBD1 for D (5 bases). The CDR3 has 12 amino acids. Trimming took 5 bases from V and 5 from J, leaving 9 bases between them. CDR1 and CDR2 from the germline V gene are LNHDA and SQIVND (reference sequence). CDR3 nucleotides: TGTGCCAGTAGTGGACCAGGGTATGGCTACACCTTC. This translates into CASSGPGYGYTF.

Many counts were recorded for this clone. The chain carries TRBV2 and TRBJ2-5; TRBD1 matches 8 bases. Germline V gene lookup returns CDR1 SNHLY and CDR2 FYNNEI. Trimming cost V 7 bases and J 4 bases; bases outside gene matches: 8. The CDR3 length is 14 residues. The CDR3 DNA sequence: TGTGCCAGCATATGGACAGGGTGGGGAGAGACCCAGTACTTC. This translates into CASIWTGWGETQYF.

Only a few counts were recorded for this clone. This CDR3 reads CASSLEAGNNEQFF. CDR3 DNA sequence: TGTGCCAGCAGCTTGGAGGCCGGTAACAATGAGCAGTTCTTC. The chain links TRBV5-6 to TRBJ2-1; D call uncertain. Germline values: CDR1 SGHDT, CDR2 YYEEEE. The CDR3 runs 14 residues. The V and J ends lost 0 bases and 5 bases respectively, with 9 bases between them.